This section outlines one T cell receptor (beta chain) sequence together with its context. Antigen: not known. CDR1 is KGHSH, CDR2 LQKENI, per germline. CDR3 length equals 17 residues. V was shortened by 0 bases and J by 0 bases, with 12 bases between the two germline ends. The sample comes from a study of shared clonotypes between healthy human individuals. Overall study context: Samples came from a couple of female and a few male donors aged 18 to 49.

Study-wide findings and caveats: The study sampled only blood, and tissue repertoires likely differ.

The protocol was immunoSEQ multiplex PCR, while the TCRdb copy is restricted to in-frame clones and leaves out a portion. The table records 2 million to 2.5 million clones, approximately 93% of them present only once. This chain connects TRBV18 to TRBJ2-1; no definite D call. This TCR was recovered from a man younger than 35 in good health. Some clones in this sample may be carry-over from other donors' samples. Input material: naive CD4+ T cells from PBMCs. The subset denotes: CD45RA+ positively selected. The CDR3 DNA reads TGTGCCAGCTCACCACCCCTTTTGATGAGCTCCTACAATGAGCAGTTCTTC. Its translation: CASSPPLLMSSYNEQFF.